This TCR beta chain was documented in a study of T cell repertoires in cytomegalovirus infection. In the study overall: Recently identified HLA-C-restricted and well-studied HLA-B-restricted CMV epitopes were used. It was the public TCR beta signatures that indicated both CMV infection and matching HLA type.

Overall study findings and caveats: HLA-C-restricted, CMV-specific TCR beta clonotypes were dominant ex vivo.

With respect to this clonotype: Its antigen is unidentified.

TCRdb used MiXCR to reprocess the reads, holding one entry per CDR3 protein. The sample holds 150,000 or so distinct CDR3 sequences, less than 25% seen once. Sequenced material: CD8+ T cells from cultured PBMCs, taken from culture after CMV antigen stimulation. The TCR comes from a human donor in good health (CMV status not recorded). Some clones in this sample may be carry-over from other donors' samples.

The CDR3, as DNA: TGTGCCAGCAGTTTAGGCGGGGGGCCATCCAATGAGCAGTTCTTC. Amino acids: CASSLGGGPSNEQFF. The chain couples TRBV12-3 or TRBV12-4 to TRBJ2-1; TRBD2 aligns across 8 bases. The V segment lost 1 base and the J segment 6 bases; nucleotides outside the gene matches: 5. The CDR3 length is 15 residues.